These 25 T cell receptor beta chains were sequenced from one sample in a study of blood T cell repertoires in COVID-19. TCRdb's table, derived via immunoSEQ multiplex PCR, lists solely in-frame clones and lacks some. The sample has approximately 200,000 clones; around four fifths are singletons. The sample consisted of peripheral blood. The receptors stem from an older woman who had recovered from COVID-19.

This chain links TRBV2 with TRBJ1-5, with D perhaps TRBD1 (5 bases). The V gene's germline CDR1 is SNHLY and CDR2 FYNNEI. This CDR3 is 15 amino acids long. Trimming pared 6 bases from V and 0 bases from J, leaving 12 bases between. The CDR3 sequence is CASRGAEYSNQPQHF. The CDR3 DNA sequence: TGTGCCAGCAGAGGGGCCGAATATAGCAATCAGCCCCAGCATTTT.

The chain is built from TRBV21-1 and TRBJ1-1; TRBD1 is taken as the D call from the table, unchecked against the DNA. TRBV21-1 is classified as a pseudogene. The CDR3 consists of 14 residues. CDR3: CASSTRTGEGEAFF. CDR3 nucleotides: TGTGCCAGCAGCACGAGGACAGGGGAGGGTGAAGCTTTCTTT.

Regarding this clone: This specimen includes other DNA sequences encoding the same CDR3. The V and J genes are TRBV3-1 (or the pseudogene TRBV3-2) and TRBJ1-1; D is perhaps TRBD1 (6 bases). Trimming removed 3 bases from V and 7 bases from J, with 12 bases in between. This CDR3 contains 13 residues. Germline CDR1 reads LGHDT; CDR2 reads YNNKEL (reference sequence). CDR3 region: CASSQGQGSEAFF. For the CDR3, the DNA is TGTGCCAGCAGCCAGGGGCAGGGGAGTGAAGCTTTCTTT.

For the CDR3, the DNA is TGTGCCAGTAGTATTGACAGGTACTATGGCTACACCTTC. It specifies CASSIDRYYGYTF. The rearrangement joins TRBV19 to TRBJ1-2, with D possibly being TRBD1 (6 bases). The CDR3 is 13 residues long. V lost 3 bases and J lost 3, with 8 bases in between. Germline CDR1 LNHDA, CDR2 SQIVND (reference sequence).

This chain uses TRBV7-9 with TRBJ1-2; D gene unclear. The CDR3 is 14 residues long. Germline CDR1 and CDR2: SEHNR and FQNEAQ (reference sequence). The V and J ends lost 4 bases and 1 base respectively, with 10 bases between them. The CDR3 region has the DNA TGTGCCAGCAGCTCCAGAAGGAGTAACTATGGCTACACCTTC. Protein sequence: CASSSRRSNYGYTF.

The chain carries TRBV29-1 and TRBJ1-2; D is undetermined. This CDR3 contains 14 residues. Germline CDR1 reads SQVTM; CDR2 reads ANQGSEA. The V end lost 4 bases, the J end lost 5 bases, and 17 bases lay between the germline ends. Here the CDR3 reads CSVGPRHATYGYTF. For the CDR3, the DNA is TGCAGCGTTGGTCCCCGCCACGCTACTTATGGCTACACCTTC.

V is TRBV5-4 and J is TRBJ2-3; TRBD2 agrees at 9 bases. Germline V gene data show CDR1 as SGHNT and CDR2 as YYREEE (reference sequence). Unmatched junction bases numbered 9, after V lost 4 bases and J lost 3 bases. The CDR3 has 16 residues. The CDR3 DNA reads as TGTGCCAGCAGCCTCGCGGCGGGGGGGGTGACAGATACGCAGTATTTT. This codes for CASSLAAGGVTDTQYF.

The CDR3 reads CASSKGGASGTGELFF. The CDR3 DNA is TGTGCCAGCAGCAAAGGGGGGGCTTCGGGAACCGGGGAGCTGTTTTTT. The chain links TRBV25-1 to TRBJ2-2; maybe TRBD2 (7 bases). Between the trimmed V and J ends, which lost 6 bases and 5 bases, there was a span of 19 bases. Germline V gene data show CDR1 as MGHDK and CDR2 as SYGVNS. This CDR3 comprises 16 residues.

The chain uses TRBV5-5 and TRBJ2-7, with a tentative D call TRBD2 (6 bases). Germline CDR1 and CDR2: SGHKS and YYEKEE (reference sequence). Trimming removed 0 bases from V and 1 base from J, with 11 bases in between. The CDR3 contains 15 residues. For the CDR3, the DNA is TGTGCCAGCAGCTTGGGTGGGACTGAGTCCTACGAGCAGTACTTC. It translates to CASSLGGTESYEQYF.

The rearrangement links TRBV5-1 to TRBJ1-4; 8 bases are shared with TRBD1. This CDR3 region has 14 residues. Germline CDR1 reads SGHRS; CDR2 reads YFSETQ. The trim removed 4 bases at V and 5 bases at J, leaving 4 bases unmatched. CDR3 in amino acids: CASSRTGRNEKLFF. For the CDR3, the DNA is TGCGCCAGCAGCCGGACAGGGCGGAATGAAAAACTGTTTTTT.

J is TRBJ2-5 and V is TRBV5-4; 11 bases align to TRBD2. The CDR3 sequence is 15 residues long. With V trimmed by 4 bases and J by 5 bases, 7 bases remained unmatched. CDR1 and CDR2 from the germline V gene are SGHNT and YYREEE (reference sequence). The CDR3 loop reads CASSTSGGSVETQYF. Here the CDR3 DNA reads TGTGCCAGCAGCACTAGCGGGGGTAGCGTCGAGACCCAGTACTTC.

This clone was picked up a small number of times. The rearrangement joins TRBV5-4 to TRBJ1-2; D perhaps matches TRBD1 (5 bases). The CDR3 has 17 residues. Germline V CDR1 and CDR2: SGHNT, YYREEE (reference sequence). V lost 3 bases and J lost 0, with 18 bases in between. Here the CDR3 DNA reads TGTGCCAGCAGCTCGTGGCTCGGGGGGGAAGCTAACTATGGCTACACCTTC. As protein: CASSSWLGGEANYGYTF.

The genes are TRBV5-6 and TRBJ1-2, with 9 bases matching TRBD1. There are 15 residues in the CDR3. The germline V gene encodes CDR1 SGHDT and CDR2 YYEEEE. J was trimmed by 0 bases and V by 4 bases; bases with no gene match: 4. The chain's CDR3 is CASSGQGRSNYGYTF. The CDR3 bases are TGTGCCAGCAGCGGACAGGGGCGCTCTAACTATGGCTACACCTTC.

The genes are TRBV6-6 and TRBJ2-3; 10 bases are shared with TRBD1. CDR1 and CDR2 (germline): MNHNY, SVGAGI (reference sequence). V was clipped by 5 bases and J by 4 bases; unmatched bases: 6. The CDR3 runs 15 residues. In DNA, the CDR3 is TGTGCCAGCAGTGACCCGGGACAGGGGCCAGATACGCAGTATTTT. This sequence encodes CASSDPGQGPDTQYF.

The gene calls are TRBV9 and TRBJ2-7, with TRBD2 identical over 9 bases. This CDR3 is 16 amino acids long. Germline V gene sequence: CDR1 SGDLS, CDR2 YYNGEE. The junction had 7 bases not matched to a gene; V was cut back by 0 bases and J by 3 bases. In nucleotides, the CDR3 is TGTGCCAGCAGCGTAGGAGCGGGGGGCGGAATCTACGAGCAGTACTTC. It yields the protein CASSVGAGGGIYEQYF. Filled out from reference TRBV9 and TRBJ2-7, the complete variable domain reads DSGVTQTPKHLITATGQRVTLRCSPRSGDLSVYWYQQSLDQGLQFLIQYYNGEERAKGNILERFSAQQFPDLHSELNLSSLELGDSALYFCASSVGAGGGIYEQYFGPGTRLTVT.

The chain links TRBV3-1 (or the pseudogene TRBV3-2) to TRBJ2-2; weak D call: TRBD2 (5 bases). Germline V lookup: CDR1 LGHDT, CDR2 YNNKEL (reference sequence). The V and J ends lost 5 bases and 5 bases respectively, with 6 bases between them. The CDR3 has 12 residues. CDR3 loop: CASSSGTGELFF. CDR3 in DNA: TGTGCCAGCAGCTCGGGGACCGGGGAGCTGTTTTTT.

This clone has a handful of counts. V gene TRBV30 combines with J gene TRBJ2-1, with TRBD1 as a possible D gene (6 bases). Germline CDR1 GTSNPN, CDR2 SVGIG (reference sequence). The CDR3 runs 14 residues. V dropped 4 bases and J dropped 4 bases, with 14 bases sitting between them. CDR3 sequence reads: CAWKGEPGYNEQFF. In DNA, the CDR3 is TGTGCCTGGAAGGGGGAGCCGGGGTACAATGAGCAGTTCTTC.

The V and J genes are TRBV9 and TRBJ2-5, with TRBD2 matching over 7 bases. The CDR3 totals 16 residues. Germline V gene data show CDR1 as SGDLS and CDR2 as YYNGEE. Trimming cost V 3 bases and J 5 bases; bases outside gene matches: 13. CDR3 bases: TGTGCCAGCAGCGCAACTGGGAGGGTCGGATGGGAGACCCAGTACTTC. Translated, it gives CASSATGRVGWETQYF.

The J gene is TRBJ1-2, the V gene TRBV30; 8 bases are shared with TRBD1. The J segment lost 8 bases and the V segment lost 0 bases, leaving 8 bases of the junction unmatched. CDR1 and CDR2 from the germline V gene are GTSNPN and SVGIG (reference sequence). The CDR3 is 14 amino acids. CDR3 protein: CAWSVARGLVGYTF. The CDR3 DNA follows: TGTGCCTGGAGTGTAGCCAGGGGGCTTGTCGGCTACACCTTC. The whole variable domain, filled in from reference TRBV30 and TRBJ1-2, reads SQTIHQWPATLVQPVGSPLSLECTVEGTSNPNLYWYRQAAGRGLQLLFYSVGIGQISSEVPQNLSASRPQDRQFILSSKKLLLSDSGFYLCAWSVARGLVGYTFGSGTRLTVV.

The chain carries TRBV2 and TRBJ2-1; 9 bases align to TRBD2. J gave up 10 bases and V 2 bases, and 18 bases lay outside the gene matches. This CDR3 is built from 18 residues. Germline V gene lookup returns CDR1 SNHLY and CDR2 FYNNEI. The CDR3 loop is CASSERLMASGAPREQFF. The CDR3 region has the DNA TGTGCCAGCAGTGAAAGGTTGATGGCTAGCGGGGCTCCCCGGGAGCAGTTCTTC.

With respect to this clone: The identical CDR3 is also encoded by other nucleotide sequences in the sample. As DNA, the CDR3 is TGTGCCAGCAGTTTAGGGCAGGGCGGCGAGCAGTACTTC. It yields the protein CASSLGQGGEQYF. This chain links TRBV12-3 or TRBV12-4 with TRBJ2-7; maybe TRBD1 (5 bases). The CDR3 loop spans 13 amino acids. The germline V and J ends were trimmed by 1 base and 6 bases, with 10 bases remaining between them.

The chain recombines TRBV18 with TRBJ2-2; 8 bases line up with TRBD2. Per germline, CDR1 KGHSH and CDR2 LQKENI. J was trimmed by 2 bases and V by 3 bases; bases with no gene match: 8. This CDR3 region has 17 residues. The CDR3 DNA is TGTGCCAGCTCACCCCAGTCGGGGGGGCACAACACCGGGGAGCTGTTTTTT. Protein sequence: CASSPQSGGHNTGELFF.

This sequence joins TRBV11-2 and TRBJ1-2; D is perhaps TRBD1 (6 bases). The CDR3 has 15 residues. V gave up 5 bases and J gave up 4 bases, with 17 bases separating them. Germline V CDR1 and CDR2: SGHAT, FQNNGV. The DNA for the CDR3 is TGTGCCAGCAGCCCCGGCGGGGGGCGAGTCTATGGCTACACCTTC. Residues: CASSPGGGRVYGYTF.

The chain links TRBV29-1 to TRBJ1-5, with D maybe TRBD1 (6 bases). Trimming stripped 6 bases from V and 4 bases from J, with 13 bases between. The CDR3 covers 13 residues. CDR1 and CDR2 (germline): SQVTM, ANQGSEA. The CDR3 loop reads CSVRGGRNQPQHF. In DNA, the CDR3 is TGCAGCGTGCGAGGGGGTCGGAATCAGCCCCAGCATTTT.

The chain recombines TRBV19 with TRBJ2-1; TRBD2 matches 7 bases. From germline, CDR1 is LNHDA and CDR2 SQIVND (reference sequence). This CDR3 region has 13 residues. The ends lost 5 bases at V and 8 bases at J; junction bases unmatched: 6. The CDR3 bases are TGTGCCAGTAGTCGGACTGGGGGGGATGAGCAGTTCTTC. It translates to CASSRTGGDEQFF.